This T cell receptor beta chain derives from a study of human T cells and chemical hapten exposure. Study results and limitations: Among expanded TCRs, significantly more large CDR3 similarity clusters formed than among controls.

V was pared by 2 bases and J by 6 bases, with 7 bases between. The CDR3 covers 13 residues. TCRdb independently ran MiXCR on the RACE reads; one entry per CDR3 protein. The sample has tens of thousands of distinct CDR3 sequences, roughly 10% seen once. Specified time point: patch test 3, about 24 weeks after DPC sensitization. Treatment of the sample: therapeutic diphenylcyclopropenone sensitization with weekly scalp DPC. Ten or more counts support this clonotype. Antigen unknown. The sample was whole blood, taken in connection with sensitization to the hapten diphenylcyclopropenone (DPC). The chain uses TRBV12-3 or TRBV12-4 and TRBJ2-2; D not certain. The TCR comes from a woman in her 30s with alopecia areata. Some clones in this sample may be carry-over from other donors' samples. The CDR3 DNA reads TGTGCCAGCAGTTTATCTAAGCCCGGGGAGCTGTTTTTT. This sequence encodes CASSLSKPGELFF.